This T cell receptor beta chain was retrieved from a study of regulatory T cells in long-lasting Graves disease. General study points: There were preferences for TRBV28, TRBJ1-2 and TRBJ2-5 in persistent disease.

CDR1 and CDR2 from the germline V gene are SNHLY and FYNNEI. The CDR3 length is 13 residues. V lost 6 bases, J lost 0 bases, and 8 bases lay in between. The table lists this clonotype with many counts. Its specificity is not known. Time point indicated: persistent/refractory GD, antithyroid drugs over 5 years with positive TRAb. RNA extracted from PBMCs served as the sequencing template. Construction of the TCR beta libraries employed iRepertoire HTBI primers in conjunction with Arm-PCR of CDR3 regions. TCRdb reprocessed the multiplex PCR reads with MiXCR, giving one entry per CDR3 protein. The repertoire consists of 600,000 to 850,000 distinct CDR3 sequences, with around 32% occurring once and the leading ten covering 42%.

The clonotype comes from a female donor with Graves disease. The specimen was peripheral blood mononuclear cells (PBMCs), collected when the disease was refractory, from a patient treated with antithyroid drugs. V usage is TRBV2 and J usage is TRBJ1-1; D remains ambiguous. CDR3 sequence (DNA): TGTGCCAGCAGAGCCTGGGTGAACACTGAAGCTTTCTTT. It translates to CASRAWVNTEAFF.